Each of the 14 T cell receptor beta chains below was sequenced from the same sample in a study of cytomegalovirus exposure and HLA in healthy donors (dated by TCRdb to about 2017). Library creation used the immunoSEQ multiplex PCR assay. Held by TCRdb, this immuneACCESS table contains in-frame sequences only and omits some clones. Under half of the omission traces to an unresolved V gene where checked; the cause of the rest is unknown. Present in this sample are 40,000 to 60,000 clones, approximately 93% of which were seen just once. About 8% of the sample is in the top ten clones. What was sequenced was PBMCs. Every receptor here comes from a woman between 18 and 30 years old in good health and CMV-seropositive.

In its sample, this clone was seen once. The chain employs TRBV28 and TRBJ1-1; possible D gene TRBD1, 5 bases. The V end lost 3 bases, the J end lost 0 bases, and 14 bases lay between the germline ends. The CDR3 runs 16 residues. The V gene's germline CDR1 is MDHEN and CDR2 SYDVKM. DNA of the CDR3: TGTGCCAGCAGTTTCTATGCGGGGCGAATGAACACTGAAGCTTTCTTT. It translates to CASSFYAGRMNTEAFF.

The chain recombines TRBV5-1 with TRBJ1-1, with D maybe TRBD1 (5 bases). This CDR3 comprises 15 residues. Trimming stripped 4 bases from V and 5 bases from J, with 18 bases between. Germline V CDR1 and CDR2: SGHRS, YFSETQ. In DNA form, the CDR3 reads TGCGCCAGCAGCGCAGTAATGCGGGGCGATACTGAAGCTTTCTTT. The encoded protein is CASSAVMRGDTEAFF.

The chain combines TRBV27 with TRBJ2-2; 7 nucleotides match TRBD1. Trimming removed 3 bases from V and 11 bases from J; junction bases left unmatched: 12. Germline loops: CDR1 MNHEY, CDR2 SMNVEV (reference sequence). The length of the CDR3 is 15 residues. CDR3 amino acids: CASSFLTGTASELFF. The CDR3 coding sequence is TGTGCCAGCAGTTTTCTTACCGGGACAGCGTCTGAGCTGTTTTTT.

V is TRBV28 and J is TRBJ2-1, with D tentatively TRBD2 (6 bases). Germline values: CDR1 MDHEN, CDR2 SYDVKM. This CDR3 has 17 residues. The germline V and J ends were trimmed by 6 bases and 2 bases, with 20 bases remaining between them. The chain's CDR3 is CASRAGLGGVTYNEQFF. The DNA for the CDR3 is TGTGCCAGCAGGGCCGGATTAGGCGGGGTTACCTACAATGAGCAGTTCTTC.

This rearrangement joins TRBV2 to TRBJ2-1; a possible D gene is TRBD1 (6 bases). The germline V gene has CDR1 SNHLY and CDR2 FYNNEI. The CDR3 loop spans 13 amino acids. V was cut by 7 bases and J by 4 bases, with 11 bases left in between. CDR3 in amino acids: CASTRTVYNEQFF. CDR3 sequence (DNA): TGTGCCAGCACTAGGACAGTATACAATGAGCAGTTCTTC.

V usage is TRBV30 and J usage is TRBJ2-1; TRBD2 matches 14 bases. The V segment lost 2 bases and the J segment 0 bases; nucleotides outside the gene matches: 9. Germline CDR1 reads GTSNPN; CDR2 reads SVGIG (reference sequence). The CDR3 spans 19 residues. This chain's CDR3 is CAWSSRRGTSGSSYNEQFF. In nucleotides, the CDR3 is TGTGCCTGGAGTAGTAGGAGGGGGACTAGCGGGAGCTCCTACAATGAGCAGTTCTTC.

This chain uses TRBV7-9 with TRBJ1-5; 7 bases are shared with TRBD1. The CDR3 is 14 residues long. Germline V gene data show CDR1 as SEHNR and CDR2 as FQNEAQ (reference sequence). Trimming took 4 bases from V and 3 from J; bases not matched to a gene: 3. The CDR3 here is CASSSDRVNQPQHF. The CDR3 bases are TGTGCCAGCAGCTCTGACAGGGTCAATCAGCCCCAGCATTTT.

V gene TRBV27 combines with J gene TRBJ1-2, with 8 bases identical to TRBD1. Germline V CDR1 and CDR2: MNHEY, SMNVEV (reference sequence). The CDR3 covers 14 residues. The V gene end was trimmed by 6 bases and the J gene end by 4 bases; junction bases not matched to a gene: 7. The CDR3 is CASRGNRGTYGYTF. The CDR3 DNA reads TGTGCCAGCAGAGGAAACAGGGGGACCTATGGCTACACCTTC.

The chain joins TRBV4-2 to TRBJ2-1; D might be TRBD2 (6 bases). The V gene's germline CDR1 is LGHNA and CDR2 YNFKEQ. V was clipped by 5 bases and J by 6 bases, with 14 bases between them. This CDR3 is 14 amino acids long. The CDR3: CASSSSREVNEQFF. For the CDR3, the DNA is TGTGCCAGCAGCTCGAGCAGGGAGGTCAATGAGCAGTTCTTC.

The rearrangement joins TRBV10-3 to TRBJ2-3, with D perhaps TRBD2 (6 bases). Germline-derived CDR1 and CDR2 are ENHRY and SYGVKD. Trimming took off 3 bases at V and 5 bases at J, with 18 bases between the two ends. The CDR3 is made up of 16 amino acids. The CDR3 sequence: CAISEPRELAGDTQYF. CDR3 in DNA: TGTGCCATCAGTGAACCCCGGGAGCTCGCCGGAGATACGCAGTATTTT.

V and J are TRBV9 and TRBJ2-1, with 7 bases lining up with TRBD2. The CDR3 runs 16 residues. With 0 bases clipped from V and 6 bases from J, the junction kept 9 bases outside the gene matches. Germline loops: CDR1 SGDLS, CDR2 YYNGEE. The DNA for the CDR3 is TGTGCCAGCAGCGTAGGGGGGGGGATTATGGGCAATGAGCAGTTCTTC. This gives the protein CASSVGGGIMGNEQFF. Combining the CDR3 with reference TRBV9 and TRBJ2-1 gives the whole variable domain DSGVTQTPKHLITATGQRVTLRCSPRSGDLSVYWYQQSLDQGLQFLIQYYNGEERAKGNILERFSAQQFPDLHSELNLSSLELGDSALYFCASSVGGGIMGNEQFFGPGTRLTVL.

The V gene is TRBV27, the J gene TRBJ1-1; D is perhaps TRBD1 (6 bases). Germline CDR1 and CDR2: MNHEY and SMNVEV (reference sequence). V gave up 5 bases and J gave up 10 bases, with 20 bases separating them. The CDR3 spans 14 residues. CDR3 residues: CASSLYRDTGRAFF. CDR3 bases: TGTGCCAGCAGTCTATACCGGGACACGGGGCGAGCTTTCTTT.

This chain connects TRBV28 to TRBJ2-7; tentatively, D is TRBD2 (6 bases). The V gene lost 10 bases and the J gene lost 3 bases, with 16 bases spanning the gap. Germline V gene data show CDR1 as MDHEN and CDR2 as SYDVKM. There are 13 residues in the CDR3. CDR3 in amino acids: CATTPGGRYEQYF. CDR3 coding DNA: TGTGCCACCACGCCCGGAGGGCGCTACGAGCAGTACTTC.

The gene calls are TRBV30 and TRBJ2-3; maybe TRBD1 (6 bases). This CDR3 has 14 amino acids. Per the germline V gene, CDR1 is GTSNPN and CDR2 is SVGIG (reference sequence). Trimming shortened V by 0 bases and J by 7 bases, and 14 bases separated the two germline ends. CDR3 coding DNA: TGTGCCTGGAGTGTACCAGGGGCCCCCCATACGCAGTATTTT. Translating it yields CAWSVPGAPHTQYF.